The sequence of this TCR beta chain was determined in a study of cytomegalovirus exposure and HLA in healthy donors. PCR used 60 Vbeta primers and 13 Jbeta primers. The data were produced by immunoSEQ multiplex PCR, yet TCRdb's version contains in-frame clones alone and is incomplete. The repertoire holds roughly 200,000 clones, with 75% as singletons. The V gene end was trimmed by 4 bases and the J gene end by 2 bases; junction bases not matched to a gene: 15. Germline V gene lookup returns CDR1 SGHVS and CDR2 FNYEAQ. This CDR3 region has 18 residues. The receptor was derived from a male donor in good health and CMV-seronegative. The chain carries TRBV7-6 and TRBJ2-3; 7 bases agree with TRBD2. The sample taken for sequencing was PBMCs. For the CDR3, the DNA is TGTGCCAGCAGCTCTAGGCAATGGGGGGGTTCTAACACAGATACGCAGTATTTT. Protein: CASSSRQWGGSNTDTQYF.